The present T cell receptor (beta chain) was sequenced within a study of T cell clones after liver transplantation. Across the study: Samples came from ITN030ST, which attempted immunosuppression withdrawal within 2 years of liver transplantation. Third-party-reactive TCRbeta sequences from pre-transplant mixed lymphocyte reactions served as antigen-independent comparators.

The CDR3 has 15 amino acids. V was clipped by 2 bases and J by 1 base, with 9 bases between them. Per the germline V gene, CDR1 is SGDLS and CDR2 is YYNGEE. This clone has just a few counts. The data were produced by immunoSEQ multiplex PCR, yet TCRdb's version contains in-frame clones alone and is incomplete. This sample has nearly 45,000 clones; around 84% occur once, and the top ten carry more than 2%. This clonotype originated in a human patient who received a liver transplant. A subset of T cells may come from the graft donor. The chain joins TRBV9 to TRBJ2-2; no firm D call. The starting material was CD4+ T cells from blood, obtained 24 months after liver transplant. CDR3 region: CASSVKAMNTGELFF. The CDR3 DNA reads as TGTGCCAGCAGCGTGAAAGCCATGAACACCGGGGAGCTGTTTTTT.